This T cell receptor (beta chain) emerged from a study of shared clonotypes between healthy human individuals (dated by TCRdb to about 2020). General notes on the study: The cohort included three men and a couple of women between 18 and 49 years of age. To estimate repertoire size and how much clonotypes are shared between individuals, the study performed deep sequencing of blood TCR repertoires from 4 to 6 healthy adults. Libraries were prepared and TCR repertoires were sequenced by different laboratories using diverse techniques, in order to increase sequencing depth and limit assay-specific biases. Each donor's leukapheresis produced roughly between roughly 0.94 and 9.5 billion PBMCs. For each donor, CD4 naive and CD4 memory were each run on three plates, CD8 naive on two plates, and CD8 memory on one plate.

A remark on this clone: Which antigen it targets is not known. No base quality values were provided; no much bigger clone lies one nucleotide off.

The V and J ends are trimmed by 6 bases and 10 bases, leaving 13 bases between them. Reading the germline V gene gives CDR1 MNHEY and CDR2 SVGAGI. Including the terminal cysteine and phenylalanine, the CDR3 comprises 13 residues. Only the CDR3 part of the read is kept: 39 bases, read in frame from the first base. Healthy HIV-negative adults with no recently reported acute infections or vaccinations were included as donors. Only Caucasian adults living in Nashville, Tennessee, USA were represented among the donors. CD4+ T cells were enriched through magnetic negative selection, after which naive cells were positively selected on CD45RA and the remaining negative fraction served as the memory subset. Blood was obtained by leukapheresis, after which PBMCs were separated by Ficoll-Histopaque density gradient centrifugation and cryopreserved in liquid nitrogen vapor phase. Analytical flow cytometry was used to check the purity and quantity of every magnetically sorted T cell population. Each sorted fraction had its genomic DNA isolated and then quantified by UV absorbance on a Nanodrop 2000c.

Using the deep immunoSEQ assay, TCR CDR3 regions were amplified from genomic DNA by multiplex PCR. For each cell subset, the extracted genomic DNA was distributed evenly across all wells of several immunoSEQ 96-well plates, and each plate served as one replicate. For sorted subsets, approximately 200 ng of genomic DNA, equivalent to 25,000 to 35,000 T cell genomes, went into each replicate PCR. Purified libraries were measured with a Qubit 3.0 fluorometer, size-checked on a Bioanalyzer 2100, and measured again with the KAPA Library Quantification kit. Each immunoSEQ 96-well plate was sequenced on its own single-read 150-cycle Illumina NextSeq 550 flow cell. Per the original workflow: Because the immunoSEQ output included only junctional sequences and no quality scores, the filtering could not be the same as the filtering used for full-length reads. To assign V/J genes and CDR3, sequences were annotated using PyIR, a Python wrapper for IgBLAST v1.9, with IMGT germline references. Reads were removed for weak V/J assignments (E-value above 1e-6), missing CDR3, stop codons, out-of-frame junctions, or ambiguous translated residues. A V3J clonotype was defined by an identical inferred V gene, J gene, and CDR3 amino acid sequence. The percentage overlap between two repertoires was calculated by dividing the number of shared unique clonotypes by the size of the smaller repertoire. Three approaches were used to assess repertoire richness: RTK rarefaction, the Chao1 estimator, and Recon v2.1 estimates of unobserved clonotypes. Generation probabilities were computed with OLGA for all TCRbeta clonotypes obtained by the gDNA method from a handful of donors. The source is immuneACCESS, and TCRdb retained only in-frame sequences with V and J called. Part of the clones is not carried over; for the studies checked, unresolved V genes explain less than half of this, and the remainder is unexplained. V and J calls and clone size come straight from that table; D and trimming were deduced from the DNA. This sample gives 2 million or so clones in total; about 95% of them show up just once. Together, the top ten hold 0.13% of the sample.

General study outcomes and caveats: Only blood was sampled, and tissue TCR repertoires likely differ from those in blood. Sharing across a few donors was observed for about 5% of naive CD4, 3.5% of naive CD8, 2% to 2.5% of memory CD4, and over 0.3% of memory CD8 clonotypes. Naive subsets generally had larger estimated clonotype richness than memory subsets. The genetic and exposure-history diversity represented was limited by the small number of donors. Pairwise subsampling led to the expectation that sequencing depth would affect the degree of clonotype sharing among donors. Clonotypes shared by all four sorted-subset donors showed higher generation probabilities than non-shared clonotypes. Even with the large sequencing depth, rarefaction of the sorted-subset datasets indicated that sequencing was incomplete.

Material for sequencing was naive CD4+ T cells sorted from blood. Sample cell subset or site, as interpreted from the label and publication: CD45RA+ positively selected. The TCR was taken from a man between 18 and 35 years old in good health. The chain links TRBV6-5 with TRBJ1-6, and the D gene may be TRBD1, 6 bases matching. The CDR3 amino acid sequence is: CASSGGLGSPLHF. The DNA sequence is TGTGCCAGCAGCGGGGGGCTAGGGTCACCCCTCCACTTT.